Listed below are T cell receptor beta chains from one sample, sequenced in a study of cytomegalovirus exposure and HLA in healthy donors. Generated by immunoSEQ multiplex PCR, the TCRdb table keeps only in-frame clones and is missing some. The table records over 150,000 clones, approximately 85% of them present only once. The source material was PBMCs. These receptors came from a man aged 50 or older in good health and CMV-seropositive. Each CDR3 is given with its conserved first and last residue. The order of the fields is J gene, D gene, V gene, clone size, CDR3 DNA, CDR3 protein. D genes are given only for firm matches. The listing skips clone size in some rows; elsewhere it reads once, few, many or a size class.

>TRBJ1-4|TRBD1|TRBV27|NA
TGTGCCAGCAGTTTACGTAGGGACAGGGATGAAAAACTGTTTTTT
CASSLRRDRDEKLFF
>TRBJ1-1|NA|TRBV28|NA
TGTGCCAGCCTCCAATGGGAGGATGAAGCTTTCTTT
CASLQWEDEAFF
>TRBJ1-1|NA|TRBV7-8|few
TGTGCCAGCAGCGAGGGGGGGGCGGCGAACACTGAAGCTTTCTTT
CASSEGGAANTEAFF
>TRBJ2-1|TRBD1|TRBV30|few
TGTGCCTGGAGGGGGGACAGCTCCTACAATGAGCAGTTCTTC
CAWRGDSSYNEQFF
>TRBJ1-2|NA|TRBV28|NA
TGTGCCAGCAGTCTCCGGGACACTATAAACTATGGCTACACCTTC
CASSLRDTINYGYTF
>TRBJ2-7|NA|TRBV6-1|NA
TGTGCCAGCAGCCTTGGGACATCCTGGACCTACGAGCAGTACTTC
CASSLGTSWTYEQYF
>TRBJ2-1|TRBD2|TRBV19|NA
TGTGCCAGTACCCTCGGGGGGAGCTCCTACAATGAGCAGTTCTTC
CASTLGGSSYNEQFF
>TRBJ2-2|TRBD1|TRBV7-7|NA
TGTGCTAGCAGCTTAGTGGCAGGGGGTAGCACCGGGGAGCTGTTTTTT
CASSLVAGGSTGELFF
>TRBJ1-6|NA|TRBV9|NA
TGTGCCAGCAGCGTAGAGGGGAATTCACCCCTCCACTTT
CASSVEGNSPLHF
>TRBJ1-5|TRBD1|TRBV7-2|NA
TGTGCCAGCAGCCCCCAGGGGGCGCTGGGGAGCAATCAGCCCCAGCATTTT
CASSPQGALGSNQPQHF
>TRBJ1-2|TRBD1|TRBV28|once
TGTGCCAGCAGTTTAGGCAGGGGGCAATATGGCTACACCTTC
CASSLGRGQYGYTF
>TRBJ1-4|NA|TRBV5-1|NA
TGCGCCAGCAGGGCCGGGACTAATAATGAAAAACTGTTTTTT
CASRAGTNNEKLFF
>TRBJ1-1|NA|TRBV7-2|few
TGTGCCAGCAGCTATGAGACCGGGGACACTGAAGCTTTCTTT
CASSYETGDTEAFF
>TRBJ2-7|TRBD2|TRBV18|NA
TGTGCCAGCTCGACGTCGGGGGGTTTCAACGAGCAGTACTTC
CASSTSGGFNEQYF
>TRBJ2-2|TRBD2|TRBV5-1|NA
TGCGCCAGCAGCTTGGGTGGCGGGAGCGACACCGGGGAGCTGTTTTTT
CASSLGGGSDTGELFF
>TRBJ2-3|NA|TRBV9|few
TGTGCCAGCAGCCCCGGGACTTTCACAGATACGCAGTATTTT
CASSPGTFTDTQYF
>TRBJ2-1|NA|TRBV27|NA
TGTGCCAGCAGTTCAATCCGGGGCAATGAGCAGTTCTTC
CASSSIRGNEQFF
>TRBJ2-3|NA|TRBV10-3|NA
TGTGCCATCAGTGGGGGGCTCAGCACAGATACGCAGTATTTT
CAISGGLSTDTQYF
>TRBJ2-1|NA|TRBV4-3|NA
TGCGCCAGCAGCCAACCCTTGGCTGAGCAGTTCTTC
CASSQPLAEQFF
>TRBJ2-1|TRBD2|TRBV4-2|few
TGTGCCAGCAGCCAGCGGGGACTAGCAACCAATGAGCAGTTCTTC
CASSQRGLATNEQFF
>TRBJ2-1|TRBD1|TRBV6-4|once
TGTGCCAGCAGTGGGGACAGGGTTAGTGAGCAGTTCTTC
CASSGDRVSEQFF
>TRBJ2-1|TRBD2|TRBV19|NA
TGTGCCAGTAGTATGGGAGGGGTACCCTACAATGAGCAGTTCTTC
CASSMGGVPYNEQFF
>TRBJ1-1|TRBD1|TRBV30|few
TGTGCCTGGAGGGGGACAGGGATCACTGAAGCTTTCTTT
CAWRGTGITEAFF
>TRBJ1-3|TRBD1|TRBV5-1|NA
TGCGCCAGCAGCGTCAATGCTTACAGGGGGCGAGTACCTGGAAACACCATATATTTT
CASSVNAYRGRVPGNTIYF
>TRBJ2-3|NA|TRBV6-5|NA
TGTGCCAGAGAGGGGGGGGCAGGGGATACGCAGTATTTT
CAREGGAGDTQYF
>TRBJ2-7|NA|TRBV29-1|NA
TGCAGCGTTGAAGATACGGGGTACGAGCAGTACTTC
CSVEDTGYEQYF
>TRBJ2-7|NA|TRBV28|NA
TGTGCCAGCAGTTTATCCCAGGGCTCCTACGAGCAGTACTTC
CASSLSQGSYEQYF
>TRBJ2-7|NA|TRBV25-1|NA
TGTGCCAGCAGTGAAATTGGTAACCGCGGCTACGAGCAGTACTTC
CASSEIGNRGYEQYF
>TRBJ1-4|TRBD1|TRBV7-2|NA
TGTGCCAGCAGCGTTTCAGGGGGCCGGGCTAATGAAAAACTGTTTTTT
CASSVSGGRANEKLFF